Shown below are 31 T cell receptor beta chains from a single sample sequenced in a study of identical twins. Via MiXCR, TCRdb re-called the 5' RACE reads, giving one row per CDR3 protein. The sample comprises 640,000 or so distinct CDR3 sequences, less than 7% of which are singletons, and 1.5% to 2% rests with the top ten. The specimen was naive T cells sorted from blood. The receptors come from a man aged 18 to 35 in good health.

This clonotype was counted ten times or more. The chain has TRBV20-1 and TRBJ2-1, with 9 bases matching TRBD1. Trimming took 6 bases from V and 7 from J; bases not matched to a gene: 4. Germline CDR1 is DFQATT and CDR2 is SNEGSKA (reference sequence). The CDR3 spans 12 residues. This CDR3 is CSARDRVNEQFF. CDR3 DNA sequence: TGCAGTGCCAGGGACAGGGTAAATGAGCAGTTCTTC.

This clonotype has at least ten counts. The chain joins TRBV4-2 to TRBJ1-1, with a tentative D call TRBD1 (5 bases). Germline V gene data show CDR1 as LGHNA and CDR2 as YNFKEQ. The CDR3 has 15 residues. Between the trimmed V and J ends, which lost 4 bases and 3 bases, there was a span of 15 bases. CDR3 amino acids: CASSPLVAGDTEAFF. The CDR3 DNA reads as TGTGCCAGCAGCCCCTTGGTGGCGGGGGACACTGAAGCTTTCTTT.

This clonotype occurred many times. The chain recombines TRBV6-5 with TRBJ1-6; D remains unclear. CDR1 and CDR2 from the germline V gene are MNHEY and SVGAGI. The CDR3 has 16 residues. The ends were cut back, 0 bases at V and 6 bases at J, with 12 bases in the middle. The CDR3 DNA is TGTGCCAGCAGTTACTCGCGTTCAGGTTCTAATTCACCCCTCCACTTT. It is translated as CASSYSRSGSNSPLHF.

The genes are TRBV10-2 and TRBJ2-2; 8 bases map to TRBD2. The germline V gene encodes CDR1 WSHSY and CDR2 SAAADI. The CDR3 contains 17 residues. V trimming: 5 bases; J trimming: 2 bases; junction bases outside the gene matches: 10. CDR3 nucleotides: TGCGCCAGCAGTTTAAACCCCGGGACTAGTAACACCGGGGAGCTGTTTTTT. Translating gives CASSLNPGTSNTGELFF.

In this sample, this clonotype turned up many times. The chain recombines TRBV29-1 with TRBJ2-3, with 7 bases aligning to TRBD1. The CDR3 consists of 18 residues. Looked up from germline, CDR1 is SQVTM and CDR2 is ANQGSEA. The V segment lost 1 base and the J segment 0 bases; nucleotides outside the gene matches: 13. The CDR3 protein is CSVEVGGGPPYSTDTQYF. In DNA, the CDR3 is TGCAGCGTTGAAGTAGGGGGCGGGCCCCCCTATAGCACAGATACGCAGTATTTT.

The V call is TRBV5-1, the J call TRBJ2-1; D may be TRBD2 (5 bases). Germline CDR1 SGHRS, CDR2 YFSETQ. Trimming removed 4 bases at V and 7 bases at J, with 18 bases between. The CDR3 loop spans 15 amino acids. The CDR3 is CASSPGLTLGNEQFF. CDR3 in DNA: TGCGCCAGCAGCCCCGGACTCACGTTGGGGAATGAGCAGTTCTTC.

This clonotype was seen repeatedly, ten times or more. This rearrangement joins TRBV5-5 to TRBJ2-6, with TRBD1 matching over 7 bases. This CDR3 has 17 amino acids. Trimming at V came to 3 bases and at J to 2 bases, leaving 8 bases not matched to a gene. The germline CDR1 and CDR2 sequences are SGHKS and YYEKEE (reference sequence). In DNA, the CDR3 is TGTGCCAGCAGCTGGAGACTACAGGGGACTGGGGCCAACGTCCTGACTTTC. Translation: CASSWRLQGTGANVLTF.

V and J are TRBV7-9 and TRBJ2-2; D possibly uses TRBD1 or TRBD2 (5 bases each). Germline V gene sequence: CDR1 SEHNR, CDR2 FQNEAQ (reference sequence). The CDR3 sequence is 13 residues long. Trimming took 1 base from V and 11 from J, leaving 11 bases between them. In DNA form, the CDR3 reads TGTGCCAGCAGCTTAGTGTCGGGGCCTGAGCTGTTTTTT. Encoded protein: CASSLVSGPELFF.

The rearrangement uses TRBV7-2 and TRBJ2-5; the D gene is possibly TRBD2 (6 bases). There are 14 residues in the CDR3. The ends were cut back, 5 bases at V and 3 bases at J, with 13 bases in the middle. The germline V gene encodes CDR1 SGHTA and CDR2 FQGNSA. Written as DNA, the CDR3 is TGTGCCAGCAGCCACCAATGGGGGGAAGAGACCCAGTACTTC. This gives the protein CASSHQWGEETQYF.

This clonotype was counted between two and nine times. This chain joins TRBV12-3 or TRBV12-4 and TRBJ2-1, with D possibly TRBD2 on 5 matching bases. Trimming stripped 7 bases from V and 3 bases from J, with 16 bases between. This CDR3 is built from 15 residues. CDR3 DNA: TGTGCCAGCACTCCCGGACTTCCAGACTACAATGAGCAGTTCTTC. Protein product: CASTPGLPDYNEQFF.

V gene TRBV11-2 combines with J gene TRBJ2-5; the match to TRBD1 covers 9 bases. The CDR3 consists of 16 residues. J gave up 2 bases and V 6 bases, and 10 bases lay outside the gene matches. Looked up from germline, CDR1 is SGHAT and CDR2 is FQNNGV. The CDR3 loop is CASSQLRDREQETQYF. CDR3 nucleotides: TGTGCCAGCAGTCAACTCCGGGACAGGGAACAAGAGACCCAGTACTTC.

This clonotype was seen repeatedly, ten times or more. This chain uses TRBV12-3 or TRBV12-4 with TRBJ2-1; 8 positions match TRBD2. The V segment lost 5 bases and the J segment 8 bases; nucleotides outside the gene matches: 14. The CDR3 loop spans 16 amino acids. CDR3 amino acids: CASSAGRREVFDEQFF. The CDR3 nucleotides are TGTGCCAGCAGTGCGGGGCGGCGGGAGGTTTTCGATGAGCAGTTCTTC.

This clonotype was seen more than once but under ten times. CDR3 region: CASSESGLPSGHEQFF. CDR3 nucleotides: TGTGCCAGCAGTGAAAGCGGACTACCGTCGGGCCATGAGCAGTTCTTC. The chain joins TRBV2 to TRBJ2-1; the D gene is possibly TRBD2 (6 bases). Per germline, CDR1 SNHLY and CDR2 FYNNEI. Trimming removed 2 bases from V and 8 bases from J, with 19 bases in between. This CDR3 comprises 16 residues.

V and J are TRBV6-2 or TRBV6-3 and TRBJ2-2; TRBD1 might be the D (5 bases). Per germline, CDR1 MNHEY and CDR2 SVGEGT. V dropped 6 bases and J dropped 5 bases, with 16 bases sitting between them. The CDR3 spans 15 residues. DNA for the CDR3: TGTGCCAGCAGCCTGCTTCCGTCAGGGACCGGGGAGCTGTTTTTT. Its translation: CASSLLPSGTGELFF.

Many counts were recorded for this clonotype. V and J are TRBV15 and TRBJ2-5, with D possibly TRBD2 on 6 matching bases. V lost 5 bases and J 3 bases, leaving 19 bases between the germline ends. The germline CDR1 and CDR2 sequences are LNHNV and YYDKDF (reference sequence). There are 16 residues in the CDR3. DNA of the CDR3: TGTGCCACCAGCGCAAGAGGGAGGCTAGGGGAAGAGACCCAGTACTTC. It translates to CATSARGRLGEETQYF.

The rearrangement uses TRBV11-1 and TRBJ2-3; 9 positions match TRBD1. CDR3 length equals 18 residues. Germline CDR1 is SGHAT and CDR2 is FQDESV (reference sequence). The J segment lost 7 bases and the V segment lost 5 bases, leaving 19 bases of the junction unmatched. The CDR3 sequence is CASSPIAGTGMNANTQYF. DNA for the CDR3: TGTGCCAGCAGCCCCATAGCCGGGACAGGGATGAACGCAAATACGCAGTATTTT.

This clonotype was observed many times. The rearrangement joins TRBV12-3 or TRBV12-4 to TRBJ2-1, with 7 bases aligning to TRBD2. V lost 3 bases, J lost 7 bases, and 6 bases stayed unmatched. CDR3 length: 14 residues. CDR3: CASSLPSGLNEQFF. As DNA, the CDR3 is TGTGCCAGCAGTTTGCCTAGCGGTTTGAATGAGCAGTTCTTC.

This chain uses TRBV20-1 with TRBJ2-7; D call uncertain. The CDR3 sequence is 14 residues long. Germline-derived CDR1 and CDR2 are DFQATT and SNEGSKA (reference sequence). With 4 bases removed from V and 6 bases from J, the gap between germline ends came to 19 bases. CDR3 sequence (DNA): TGCAGTGCTAAAATATATAGGGATTCAGCCGAGCAGTACTTC. The encoded protein is CSAKIYRDSAEQYF.

This clonotype was counted at least ten times. This rearrangement joins TRBV12-3 or TRBV12-4 to TRBJ2-1; D is uncertain. This CDR3 region has 13 residues. V lost 5 bases and J 2 bases, leaving 7 bases between the germline ends. In DNA form, the CDR3 reads TGTGCCAGCAGTGAGCTCCCCTACAATGAGCAGTTCTTC. It translates to CASSELPYNEQFF.

This clonotype has at least ten counts. The chain couples TRBV29-1 to TRBJ2-1, with D perhaps matching TRBD2 (6 bases). Germline values: CDR1 SQVTM, CDR2 ANQGSEA. V was pared by 4 bases and J by 7 bases, with 11 bases between. The CDR3 length is 12 residues. The CDR3 DNA reads TGCAGCGTTGTTTTCGGGGGAAATGAGCAGTTCTTC. This gives the protein CSVVFGGNEQFF.

This clonotype occurred many times. This chain links TRBV29-1 with TRBJ2-1; 9 nucleotides line up with TRBD1. The germline gives CDR1 SQVTM, CDR2 ANQGSEA. V dropped 6 bases and J dropped 8; count of bases not matched to a gene: 17. This CDR3 is 16 amino acids long. CDR3 loop: CSVILTMGQGRDEQFF. CDR3 sequence (DNA): TGCAGCGTGATACTGACCATGGGACAGGGAAGAGATGAGCAGTTCTTC.

Comment on this clonotype: Possible read error: a much larger clone is one base away. The genes are TRBV6-2 or TRBV6-3 and TRBJ2-7; TRBD1 might be the D (7 bases). The CDR3 loop spans 12 amino acids. Trimming pared 8 bases from V and 2 bases from J, leaving 10 bases between. The germline V gene has CDR1 MNHEY and CDR2 SVGEGT. The CDR3 bases are TGTGCCAGCGCGGGACAGACCTACGAGCAGTACTTC. Translating gives CASAGQTYEQYF.

The J gene is TRBJ1-1, the V gene TRBV3-1; the D is unclear. Trimming pared 0 bases from V and 5 bases from J, leaving 10 bases between. The germline CDR1 and CDR2 sequences are LGHDT and YNNKEL (reference sequence). The CDR3 totals 14 residues. CDR3 in amino acids: CASSQEKGRTEAFF. The CDR3, as DNA: TGTGCCAGCAGCCAAGAAAAGGGCCGGACTGAAGCTTTCTTT. The full variable domain, with the rest looked up from reference TRBV3-1 and TRBJ1-1, is DTAVSQTPKYLVTQMGNDKSIKCEQNLGHDTMYWYKQDSKKFLKIMFSYNNKELIINETVPNRFSPKSPDKAHLNLHINSLELGDSAVYFCASSQEKGRTEAFFGQGTRLTVV.

This clonotype occurred a few times. The chain combines TRBV20-1 with TRBJ2-5; 12 bases are shared with TRBD2. The junction had 4 bases not matched to a gene; V was cut back by 1 base and J by 1 base. In germline, CDR1 is DFQATT, CDR2 SNEGSKA (reference sequence). The CDR3 is 16 residues long. CDR3 DNA: TGCAGTGCTAGAGCCTCTAGCGGGAGGGCCCAAGAGACCCAGTACTTC. This encodes CSARASSGRAQETQYF.

This clonotype was detected ten times or more. The J gene is TRBJ2-5, the V gene TRBV6-1; unclear D gene. The CDR3 spans 13 residues. V was clipped by 3 bases and J by 2 bases, with 7 bases between them. The germline CDR1 and CDR2 sequences are MNHNS and SASEGT. The CDR3 protein is CASSDQWQETQYF. CDR3 bases: TGTGCCAGCAGTGACCAGTGGCAAGAGACCCAGTACTTC.

This clonotype was picked up a small number of times. This sequence joins TRBV29-1 and TRBJ2-1; a weak D match, TRBD1 (5 bases). CDR1 is SQVTM and CDR2 is ANQGSEA in the germline V gene. The length of the CDR3 is 11 residues. Trimming left V 1 base short and J 15 bases short, with 13 bases between. Here the CDR3 reads CSVEVRPGPFF. CDR3 sequence (DNA): TGCAGCGTTGAAGTAAGGCCAGGGCCGTTCTTC.

This clonotype was counted only a few times. The J gene is TRBJ2-7, the V gene TRBV7-8, with D hard to call. CDR3 length: 12 residues. Germline CDR1 and CDR2: SGHVS and FQNEAQ. V was shortened by 1 base and J by 5 bases, with 6 bases between the two germline ends. CDR3 in DNA: TGTGCCAGCAGCTTAGGGTACCACGAGCAGTACGTC. Translation gives CASSLGYHEQYV.

The chain links TRBV11-2 to TRBJ2-1; no clear D. The CDR3 sequence is 15 residues long. V shed 1 base and J shed 2 bases, with 9 bases lying between them. The germline gives CDR1 SGHAT, CDR2 FQNNGV. Here the CDR3 reads CASSLAHSPYNEQFF. The DNA for the CDR3 is TGTGCCAGCAGCTTAGCGCACTCCCCCTACAATGAGCAGTTCTTC.

This clonotype was seen ten or more times. As DNA, the CDR3 is TGCAGCGTTTCAGGGCCATCTAATGAAAAACTGTTTTTT. The encoded protein is CSVSGPSNEKLFF. The chain links TRBV29-1 to TRBJ1-4; possible D gene TRBD1, 5 bases. Trimming shortened V by 5 bases and J by 3 bases, and 10 bases separated the two germline ends. Germline CDR1 and CDR2: SQVTM and ANQGSEA. CDR3 length: 13 residues. The variable domain in full, completed from reference TRBV29-1 and TRBJ1-4, reads SAVISQKPSRDICQRGTSLTIQCQVDSQVTMMFWYRQQPGQSLTLIATANQGSEATYESGFVIDKFPISRPNLTFSTLTVSNMSPEDSSIYLCSVSGPSNEKLFFGSGTQLSVL.

In its sample, this clonotype was seen many times. An end of the junction does not agree with germline; a read error may underlie this. J is TRBJ2-1 and V is TRBV6-2 or TRBV6-3; D uncertain. Germline CDR1 and CDR2: MNHEY and SVGEGT. The CDR3 covers 13 residues. DNA of the CDR3: TGTGCCAGCAGTTCTGAGACCTCTATAAAGCAGCTCTTC. Residues: CASSSETSIKQLF.

Ten or more counts support this clonotype. The chain is built from TRBV5-6 and TRBJ1-1, with a weak D call TRBD1 (6 bases). The CDR3 runs 13 residues. Germline CDR1 and CDR2: SGHDT and YYEEEE. The V end lost 0 bases, the J end lost 12 bases, and 15 bases lay between the germline ends. CDR3 amino acids: CASSLEGGSRTFF. CDR3 sequence (DNA): TGTGCCAGCAGCTTGGAGGGGGGCAGTCGAACTTTCTTT.